The next 28 T cell receptor beta chains were all read from a single sample in a study of blood T cell repertoires in COVID-19. Generated by immunoSEQ multiplex PCR, the TCRdb table keeps only in-frame clones and is missing some. The data show about 160,000 clones, 77% seen once. Sequencing input: peripheral blood. Receptors originate from a man between 65 and 85 years old with acute or convalescent COVID-19.

This clone was counted once. The chain employs TRBV19 and TRBJ2-2, with 10 bases lining up with TRBD2. CDR3 length: 18 residues. CDR1 is LNHDA, CDR2 SQIVND, per germline (reference sequence). With V trimmed by 7 bases and J by 1 base, 12 bases remained unmatched. The CDR3 sequence is CASNPGTSAKKNTGELFF. As DNA, the CDR3 is TGTGCCAGTAACCCCGGGACTAGCGCGAAGAAGAACACCGGGGAGCTGTTTTTT.

The chain couples TRBV12-3 or TRBV12-4 to TRBJ1-1; D gene unclear. The ends were cut back, 6 bases at V and 1 base at J, with 6 bases in the middle. This CDR3 region has 12 residues. The CDR3 nucleotides read TGTGCCAGCAGGCGGGAGAACACTGAAGCTTTCTTT. It codes for CASRRENTEAFF.

The rearrangement joins TRBV5-4 to TRBJ1-2, with TRBD1 identical over 10 bases. Trimming cost V 4 bases and J 4 bases; bases outside gene matches: 4. The CDR3 covers 14 residues. CDR1 SGHNT and CDR2 YYREEE come from the germline V gene (reference sequence). CDR3 amino acids: CASSAGQGSYGYTF. The DNA of the CDR3 is TGTGCCAGCAGCGCGGGACAGGGGTCCTATGGCTACACCTTC.

The J gene is TRBJ2-1, the V gene TRBV2, with 10 bases lining up with TRBD1. Per germline, CDR1 SNHLY and CDR2 FYNNEI. The V segment lost 6 bases and the J segment 5 bases; nucleotides outside the gene matches: 4. The CDR3 length is 14 residues. The CDR3 here is CASRGDRGNNEQFF. CDR3 nucleotides: TGTGCCAGCAGGGGGGACAGGGGAAACAATGAGCAGTTCTTC.

This rearrangement joins TRBV6-5 to TRBJ1-1; TRBD1 matches 7 bases. Germline V gene data show CDR1 as MNHEY and CDR2 as SVGAGI. This CDR3 spans 11 amino acids. The ends lost 6 bases at V and 11 bases at J; junction bases unmatched: 6. Written as DNA, the CDR3 is TGTGCCAGCAGCTCACAGGGGAACGCTTTCTTT. This sequence encodes CASSSQGNAFF.

This clone came up a few times. This chain uses TRBV18 with TRBJ2-7; D gene uncertain. The CDR3 covers 12 residues. Germline CDR1 KGHSH, CDR2 LQKENI. Between the trimmed V and J ends, which lost 6 bases and 5 bases, there was a span of 11 bases. The CDR3 coding sequence is TGTGCCAGCTCCCCGGTTGAGGACGAGCAGTACTTC. Its protein is CASSPVEDEQYF.

The chain combines TRBV9 with TRBJ1-5; 9 bases align to TRBD1. V lost 3 bases, J lost 6 bases, and 4 bases stayed unmatched. CDR3 length: 14 amino acids. Germline loops: CDR1 SGDLS, CDR2 YYNGEE. The CDR3 nucleotides read TGTGCCAGCAGCGCGGGACAGGGTGGTCAGCCCCAGCATTTT. Translation gives CASSAGQGGQPQHF. Together with reference TRBV9 and TRBJ1-5, the CDR3 gives the full variable domain: DSGVTQTPKHLITATGQRVTLRCSPRSGDLSVYWYQQSLDQGLQFLIQYYNGEERAKGNILERFSAQQFPDLHSELNLSSLELGDSALYFCASSAGQGGQPQHFGDGTRLSIL.

The chain links TRBV9 to TRBJ1-1; TRBD1 is a possible D gene (5 bases). CDR3 length: 16 amino acids. Deletions cut 0 bases from V and 1 base from J, with 13 bases between. Germline CDR1 and CDR2: SGDLS and YYNGEE. Written as DNA, the CDR3 is TGTGCCAGCAGCGTAGTAGGCAGGGCTGGGAACACTGAAGCTTTCTTT. This sequence encodes CASSVVGRAGNTEAFF.

The chain uses TRBV28 and TRBJ2-7; the D is unclear. With 5 bases removed from V and 0 bases from J, the gap between germline ends came to 14 bases. This CDR3 is built from 15 residues. The germline V gene has CDR1 MDHEN and CDR2 SYDVKM. This CDR3 is CASSPHYIRSYEQYF. CDR3 nucleotides: TGTGCCAGCAGTCCCCACTACATTCGCTCCTACGAGCAGTACTTC.

The gene calls are TRBV30 and TRBJ2-3, with 12 bases that match TRBD2. Germline-derived CDR1 and CDR2 are GTSNPN and SVGIG (reference sequence). The CDR3 is made up of 14 amino acids. V lost 7 bases, J lost 4 bases, and 6 bases stayed unmatched. CDR3: CASDLAGGADTQYF. CDR3 DNA: TGTGCCTCTGATCTAGCGGGAGGGGCAGATACGCAGTATTTT.

The rearrangement uses TRBV7-6 and TRBJ1-1; D may be TRBD1 (5 bases). Germline V gives CDR1 SGHVS, CDR2 FNYEAQ. The ends were cut back, 5 bases at V and 4 bases at J, with 14 bases in the middle. This CDR3 has 14 residues. For the CDR3, the DNA is TGTGCCAGCAGCCCGGGGGTAAGAGGCACTGAAGCTTTCTTT. Translation: CASSPGVRGTEAFF. Full variable domain (rest looked up from reference TRBV7-6 and TRBJ1-1): GAGVSQSPRYKVTKRGQDVALRCDPISGHVSLYWYRQALGQGPEFLTYFNYEAQQDKSGLPNDRFSAERPEGSISTLTIQRTEQRDSAMYRCASSPGVRGTEAFFGQGTRLTVV.

The gene calls are TRBV11-3 and TRBJ2-7; 11 bases match TRBD2. V lost 5 bases and J lost 0; bases outside the gene matches: 3. CDR3 length: 15 amino acids. Germline CDR1 is SGHNT and CDR2 is YENEEA. CDR3 region: CASSMTSGNSYEQYF. CDR3 in DNA: TGTGCCAGCAGCATGACTAGCGGGAACTCCTACGAGCAGTACTTC. The full variable domain, rest sourced from reference TRBV11-3 and TRBJ2-7, is EAGVVQSPRYKIIEKKQPVAFWCNPISGHNTLYWYLQNLGQGPELLIRYENEEAVDDSQLPKDRFSAERLKGVDSTLKIQPAELGDSAVYLCASSMTSGNSYEQYFGPGTRLTVT.

The rearrangement joins TRBV5-4 to TRBJ2-7; 11 positions agree with TRBD2. The ends lost 1 base at V and 5 bases at J; junction bases unmatched: 8. The CDR3 is 16 amino acids. The germline gives CDR1 SGHNT, CDR2 YYREEE (reference sequence). In DNA, the CDR3 is TGTGCCAGCAGCTTGAGTAGCGGGAGGGCCAGGGACGAGCAGTACTTC. The encoded protein is CASSLSSGRARDEQYF. Full variable domain (remainder filled in from reference TRBV5-4 and TRBJ2-7): ETGVTQSPTHLIKTRGQQVTLRCSSQSGHNTVSWYQQALGQGPQFIFQYYREEENGRGNFPPRFSGLQFPNYSSELNVNALELDDSALYLCASSLSSGRARDEQYFGPGTRLTVT.

The rearrangement uses TRBV11-2 and TRBJ1-2; TRBD1 aligns across 12 bases. The trim removed 3 bases at V and 8 bases at J, leaving 7 bases unmatched. This CDR3 has 15 residues. Per the germline V gene, CDR1 is SGHAT and CDR2 is FQNNGV. CDR3 DNA sequence: TGTGCCAGCAGCTTGGGGACAGGGGGCTCGGAGGGCTACACCTTC. Protein sequence: CASSLGTGGSEGYTF.

This chain joins TRBV27 and TRBJ1-2, with 8 bases that match TRBD1. V gave up 6 bases and J gave up 4 bases; unmatched junction bases: 16. The CDR3 consists of 17 residues. The germline V gene has CDR1 MNHEY and CDR2 SMNVEV (reference sequence). The CDR3 reads CASSTYGTQGVVYGYTF. The CDR3 nucleotides read TGTGCCAGCAGCACCTACGGAACACAGGGGGTAGTCTATGGCTACACCTTC.

The V gene is TRBV18, the J gene TRBJ1-5; the match to TRBD1 covers 9 bases. The V gene end was trimmed by 6 bases and the J gene end by 0 bases; junction bases not matched to a gene: 9. The CDR3 spans 17 residues. The germline gives CDR1 KGHSH, CDR2 LQKENI. The CDR3 loop reads CASSRDRGTNSNQPQHF. CDR3 sequence (DNA): TGTGCCAGCTCCCGAGACAGGGGGACGAATAGCAATCAGCCCCAGCATTTT.

The rearrangement uses TRBV29-1 and TRBJ2-7; D may be TRBD2 (6 bases). Trimming removed 6 bases at V and 2 bases at J, with 14 bases between. Per the germline V gene, CDR1 is SQVTM and CDR2 is ANQGSEA. This CDR3 is 13 amino acids long. The CDR3 DNA is TGCAGCGTCGCCGTAGCGGCAACCTACGAGCAGTACTTC. Its protein product is CSVAVAATYEQYF.

The chain uses TRBV7-8 and TRBJ1-1; maybe TRBD1 (6 bases). Looked up from germline, CDR1 is SGHVS and CDR2 is FQNEAQ. V was shortened by 6 bases and J by 2 bases, with 10 bases between the two germline ends. The CDR3 sequence is 13 residues long. The CDR3 sequence: CASRRTVNTEAFF. The CDR3 region has the DNA TGTGCCAGCAGAAGGACAGTAAACACTGAAGCTTTCTTT.

In this sample, this clone turned up once. The V call is TRBV5-1, the J call TRBJ1-1; 8 positions agree with TRBD1. The germline gives CDR1 SGHRS, CDR2 YFSETQ. The CDR3 is 17 residues long. The V and J ends lost 3 bases and 0 bases, in that order; junction bases with no gene match: 10. The CDR3 protein is CASSSLLTGEMNTEAFF. The DNA of the CDR3 is TGCGCCAGCAGCTCCCTCCTGACAGGGGAAATGAACACTGAAGCTTTCTTT.

The rearrangement links TRBV7-6 to TRBJ2-3, with TRBD2 matching over 11 bases. Germline lookup yields CDR1 SGHVS and CDR2 FNYEAQ. The junction had 10 bases not matched to a gene; V was cut back by 2 bases and J by 0 bases. The CDR3 has 19 amino acids. CDR3 protein: CASSLTGLAGGASTDTQYF. CDR3 bases: TGTGCCAGCAGCTTAACGGGTCTAGCGGGAGGCGCTAGCACAGATACGCAGTATTTT.

V and J are TRBV6-5 and TRBJ2-7; D perhaps matches TRBD1 (6 bases). CDR3 length: 16 amino acids. Germline V CDR1 and CDR2: MNHEY, SVGAGI. Trimming took 0 bases from V and 1 from J, leaving 13 bases between them. The CDR3 nucleotides are TGTGCCAGCAGTTACTCGGTGGCAGGGGAGTCCTACGAGCAGTACTTC. Translation: CASSYSVAGESYEQYF.

The chain carries TRBV2 and TRBJ1-6, with D possibly being TRBD1 (5 bases). The CDR3 totals 12 residues. Germline V gene data show CDR1 as SNHLY and CDR2 as FYNNEI. V shed 5 bases and J shed 9 bases, with 8 bases lying between them. The CDR3 is CASSPGSSPLHF. CDR3 bases: TGTGCCAGCAGTCCAGGGTCTTCACCCCTCCACTTT.

The chain joins TRBV18 to TRBJ1-5; D not resolved. V lost 5 bases and J lost 6, with 8 bases in between. CDR1 and CDR2 (germline): KGHSH, LQKENI. The length of the CDR3 is 12 residues. CDR3 amino acids: CASSSTGQPQHF. CDR3 sequence (DNA): TGTGCCAGCTCATCCACCGGTCAGCCCCAGCATTTT.

V and J are TRBV5-1 and TRBJ2-7; TRBD1 might be the D (6 bases). The V end was cut by 3 bases, the J end by 5 bases, with 15 bases between. This CDR3 region has 14 residues. Germline assignment: CDR1 SGHRS and CDR2 YFSETQ. In DNA form, the CDR3 reads TGCGCCAGCAGCTGGGTGGACAGTCTCGACGAGCAGTACTTC. It is translated as CASSWVDSLDEQYF.

The table lists this clone with many counts. The J gene is TRBJ2-7, the V gene TRBV28, with 7 bases aligning to TRBD2. Per the germline V gene, CDR1 is MDHEN and CDR2 is SYDVKM. The CDR3 is made up of 16 amino acids. V lost 1 base and J lost 7; bases outside the gene matches: 13. CDR3 sequence: CASSLLREEPLEEQYF. CDR3 nucleotide sequence: TGTGCCAGCAGTTTATTACGGGAGGAACCTCTAGAAGAGCAGTACTTC.

The CDR3, as DNA: TGTGCCAGCAGCTTGGGGATGGCAGGGTCAACCGGGGAGCTGTTTTTT. It specifies CASSLGMAGSTGELFF. The V call is TRBV5-6, the J call TRBJ2-2; tentatively, D is TRBD1 (5 bases). Germline V gives CDR1 SGHDT, CDR2 YYEEEE. The CDR3 has 16 residues. V was cut by 0 bases and J by 5 bases, with 14 bases left in between.

V is TRBV12-5 and J is TRBJ2-1; 13 positions match TRBD2. CDR3 length: 17 residues. The germline V gene has CDR1 LGHNT and CDR2 FRNRAP. The junction had 12 bases not matched to a gene; V was cut back by 6 bases and J by 7 bases. CDR3 nucleotides: TGTGCTAGTGGAAGACCTACAGGGACTAGCGGGATAAATGAGCAGTTCTTC. This codes for CASGRPTGTSGINEQFF.

The V gene is TRBV5-1, the J gene TRBJ1-6; 9 bases align to TRBD1. There are 15 residues in the CDR3. J was trimmed by 10 bases and V by 4 bases; bases with no gene match: 9. CDR1 and CDR2 (germline): SGHRS, YFSETQ. This CDR3 reads CASSDGGQGVSPLHF. Written as DNA, the CDR3 is TGCGCCAGCAGCGACGGGGGACAGGGTGTATCACCCCTCCACTTT.